This is a list of T cell receptor beta chains from one sample in a study of blood T cell repertoires in COVID-19. Measured with immunoSEQ multiplex PCR; TCRdb has only the in-frame clones, and not every one. Here the sample spans some 200,000 clones, 70% to 80% being singletons. The sequencing input was PBMCs or T cells enriched from blood (not recorded which). These TCRs come from a woman aged 50 to 60 who had recovered from COVID-19. CDR3s include the opening cysteine and the closing phenylalanine or tryptophan. Each record gives: J gene, clone size, V gene, D gene, CDR3 DNA, CDR3 protein. The D gene is left open where the match is weak. Clone size is shown for a subset of rows, as once, few, many or a class of expanded clone.

>TRBJ1-4|-|TRBV18|TRBD1
TGTGCCAGCTCACCACAGGCCCCCGGGACAGGGGGTGAAAAACTGTTTTTT
CASSPQAPGTGGEKLFF
>TRBJ1-1|-|TRBV3-1/TRBV3-2|-
TGTGCCAGCAGCCAAGCTCGGTTTGGCACTGAAGCTTTCTTT
CASSQARFGTEAFF
>TRBJ1-2|few|TRBV25-1|-
TGTGCCAGCAGTGACAACCACGCTGACAGTCTGTATGGCTACACCTTC
CASSDNHADSLYGYTF
>TRBJ1-1|-|TRBV7-3|TRBD1
TGTGCCAGCAGCTCACAGGGGGCTTTGGCTGAAGCTTTCTTT
CASSSQGALAEAFF
>TRBJ2-2|-|TRBV2|TRBD1
TGTGCCAGCAAGGGACAGACTACGAACACCGGGGAGCTGTTTTTT
CASKGQTTNTGELFF
>TRBJ1-2|-|TRBV7-9|TRBD1
TGTGCCAGCAGTACCGGACAGGGGACGTATGGCTACACCTTC
CASSTGQGTYGYTF
>TRBJ2-5|-|TRBV29-1|-
TGCAGCGCTTCCCCAGGGGTGGGGGAGACCCAGTACTTC
CSASPGVGETQYF
>TRBJ2-2|-|TRBV2|-
TGTGCCAGCAGTGAATCCCCGGGAGATTCGTCCACCGGGGAGCTGTTTTTT
CASSESPGDSSTGELFF
>TRBJ1-5|-|TRBV28|TRBD1
TGTGCCAGCAGTTCCGGGACAGGCCATCAGCCCCAGCATTTT
CASSSGTGHQPQHF
>TRBJ2-3|-|TRBV27|TRBD1
TGTGCCAGCAGTCACGACAGGGGACTCAGCCCAGATACGCAGTATTTT
CASSHDRGLSPDTQYF
>TRBJ1-4|-|TRBV2|-
TGTGCCAGCAGCTTCAGGGGAGGGGGAGCTAATGAAAAACTGTTTTTT
CASSFRGGGANEKLFF
>TRBJ1-1|once|TRBV5-6|TRBD1
TGTGCCAGCAGCCCGTGGACAGGAGCTATTATGAACACTGAAGCTTTCTTT
CASSPWTGAIMNTEAFF
>TRBJ2-1|-|TRBV6-4|TRBD2
TGTGCCAGCAGTGAGGCTAGCGGGAGGGCCTATGAGCAGTTCTTC
CASSEASGRAYEQFF
>TRBJ2-5|once|TRBV7-8|TRBD2
TGTGCCAGCAGCTTAGATAGACTAGCAACGGAGACCCAGTACTTC
CASSLDRLATETQYF
>TRBJ1-6|few|TRBV15|-
TGTGCCACCAGCATCGACAGGTTGAGCTCCTATAATTCACCCCTCCACTTT
CATSIDRLSSYNSPLHF
>TRBJ2-3|-|TRBV18|TRBD2
TGTGCCAGCTCACTAGGACTAGCGGGCACAGATACGCAGTATTTT
CASSLGLAGTDTQYF
>TRBJ2-7|-|TRBV18|-
TGTGCCAGCTCACCACCGGGTCTAGTTGACAGAAGGACCTACGAGCAGTACTTC
CASSPPGLVDRRTYEQYF
>TRBJ2-6|-|TRBV19|TRBD2
TGTGCCAGTAGTCGCGGATCCGGGACTAGCGTATTCCCTGGGGCCAACGTCCTGACTTTC
CASSRGSGTSVFPGANVLTF
>TRBJ2-3|-|TRBV24-1|-
TGTGCCACCAGTGACCAGGGGAGGGCAGATACGCAGTATTTT
CATSDQGRADTQYF
>TRBJ2-1|-|TRBV2|TRBD2
TGTGCCAGCAGTGAAACCCGAGCGGGGTGGCAGTTCTTC
CASSETRAGWQFF
>TRBJ1-6|-|TRBV6-5|-
TGTGCCAGCATCACGGGGGTCGGGAATTCACCCCTCCACTTT
CASITGVGNSPLHF
>TRBJ1-4|once|TRBV7-3|-
TGTGCCAGCACAACAGTACTTAATGAAAAACTGTTTTTT
CASTTVLNEKLFF
>TRBJ1-1|-|TRBV19|-
TGTGCCAGTAGTATAGCCCGAGGCACTGAAGCTTTCTTT
CASSIARGTEAFF
>TRBJ2-3|few|TRBV2|-
TGTGCCAGCAGCCTCCTAGATACAGATACGCAGTATTTT
CASSLLDTDTQYF
>TRBJ2-5|-|TRBV27|-
TGTGCCAGCAACCGACGGGTGTTACAAGAGACCCAGTACTTC
CASNRRVLQETQYF
>TRBJ2-1|once|TRBV4-1|TRBD2
TGCGCCAGCAGCCAAGACTTTGGGACTAGCGGGACGGGTGAGCAGTTCTTC
CASSQDFGTSGTGEQFF
>TRBJ1-2|-|TRBV28|-
TGTGCCAGCAGTTTGCAGGGTGCTTTTTTGAGTTGCACCTTC
CASSLQGAFLSCTF
>TRBJ2-1|-|TRBV29-1|-
TGCAGCGTTTCAGGCGGGGTAAGGGAGCAGTTCTTC
CSVSGGVREQFF
>TRBJ1-2|-|TRBV12-3/TRBV12-4|-
TGTGCCAGCAGAGCCGGGACACTCTATGGCTACACCTTC
CASRAGTLYGYTF
>TRBJ2-5|-|TRBV18|-
TGTGCCAGCTCACCAAACTCGGTGGAGGGGACCCAGTACTTC
CASSPNSVEGTQYF
>TRBJ1-4|-|TRBV6-5|-
TGTGCCAGCAGACTGGCGGGGGCCGGGGGTGAAAAACTGTTTTTT
CASRLAGAGGEKLFF
>TRBJ1-1|-|TRBV27|TRBD1
TGTGCCAGCAGTCCCCTTACCCGGACAGGGATCGAGACTGAAGCTTTCTTT
CASSPLTRTGIETEAFF